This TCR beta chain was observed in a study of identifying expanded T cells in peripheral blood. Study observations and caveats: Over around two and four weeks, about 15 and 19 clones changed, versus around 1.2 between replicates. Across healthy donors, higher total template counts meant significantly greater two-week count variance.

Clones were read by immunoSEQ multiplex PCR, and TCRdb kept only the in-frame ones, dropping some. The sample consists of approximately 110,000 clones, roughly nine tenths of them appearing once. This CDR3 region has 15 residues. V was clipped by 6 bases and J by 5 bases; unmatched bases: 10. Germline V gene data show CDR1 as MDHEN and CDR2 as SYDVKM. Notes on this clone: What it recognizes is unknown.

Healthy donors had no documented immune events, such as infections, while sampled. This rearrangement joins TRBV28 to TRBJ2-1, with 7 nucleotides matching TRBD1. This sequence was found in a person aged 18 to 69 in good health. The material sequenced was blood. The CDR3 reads CASRSLGGANNEQFF. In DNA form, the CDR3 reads TGTGCCAGCAGATCCCTAGGGGGCGCGAACAATGAGCAGTTCTTC.